The rows below give T cell receptor beta chains drawn from one sample of a study of blood T cell repertoires in COVID-19. TCRdb keeps only in-frame clones here, not all; method: immunoSEQ multiplex PCR. The repertoire holds 240,000 or so clones, with about 86% as singletons. Source material: peripheral blood. The source of these receptors is a woman of 80 years or more with acute or convalescent COVID-19. CDR3s include the opening cysteine and the closing phenylalanine or tryptophan. D genes are given only for firm matches. Size tells how often a clone was seen (once, few, many) or the class of an expanded clone, and some rows leave it out.

V gene	D gene	CDR3 length	clone size	J gene	CDR3 protein	CDR3 DNA
TRBV27	NA	13	NA	TRBJ1-6	CASSLWGVSPLHF	TGTGCCAGCAGTTTATGGGGGGTTTCACCCCTCCACTTT
TRBV7-8	NA	15	few	TRBJ1-5	CASTPGGYSNQPQHF	TGTGCCAGCACCCCGGGAGGTTATAGCAATCAGCCCCAGCATTTT
TRBV2	NA	13	NA	TRBJ1-1	CASSVGRETEAFF	TGTGCCAGCAGTGTTGGACGGGAAACTGAAGCTTTCTTT
TRBV28	TRBD1	14	NA	TRBJ2-1	CASSRSGQGSEQFF	TGTGCCAGCAGTCGAAGCGGACAGGGATCTGAGCAGTTCTTC
TRBV24-1	NA	14	many	TRBJ2-1	CATSRRGYPHEQFF	TGTGCCACCAGCCGGAGGGGTTACCCCCATGAGCAGTTCTTC
TRBV6-5	NA	15	NA	TRBJ1-6	CASRGQDHYNSPLHF	TGTGCCAGCAGGGGGCAGGACCACTATAATTCACCCCTCCACTTT
TRBV2	NA	17	NA	TRBJ2-2	CASSEVSGLGGTGELFF	TGTGCCAGCAGTGAGGTTTCAGGACTAGGGGGAACCGGGGAGCTGTTTTTT
TRBV19	NA	16	NA	TRBJ1-3	CASSWRRGSSGNTIYF	TGTGCCAGTAGTTGGCGCCGGGGTAGCTCTGGAAACACCATATATTTT
TRBV27	TRBD1	13	few	TRBJ1-6	CASRAGGGSPLHF	TGTGCCAGCAGGGCAGGGGGCGGGTCACCCCTCCACTTT
TRBV27	TRBD1	13	NA	TRBJ1-2	CASSSLQGAFINF	TGTGCCAGCAGCTCATTACAGGGGGCATTTATTAATTTC
TRBV7-2	NA	13	NA	TRBJ1-2	CASSLDKNYGYTF	TGTGCCAGCAGCTTAGATAAAAACTATGGCTACACCTTC
TRBV18	NA	14	NA	TRBJ1-6	CASSPGGFSSPLHF	TGTGCCAGCTCACCAGGGGGCTTTAGTTCACCCCTCCACTTT
TRBV5-4	NA	15	NA	TRBJ2-7	CASSLVSGFGYEQYF	TGTGCCAGCAGCTTGGTATCCGGGTTCGGCTACGAGCAGTACTTC
TRBV5-5	TRBD1	15	NA	TRBJ1-2	CASSDWTGHAYGYTF	TGTGCCAGCAGCGACTGGACAGGGCACGCCTATGGCTACACCTTC
TRBV7-3	TRBD1	13	NA	TRBJ1-1	CASSQQGDTEAFF	TGTGCCAGCAGCCAACAGGGGGACACTGAAGCTTTCTTT
TRBV5-1	TRBD2	16	NA	TRBJ2-1	CASSWGTSGPNNEQFF	TGCGCCAGCAGCTGGGGGACTAGCGGGCCAAACAATGAGCAGTTCTTC
TRBV7-9	NA	13	NA	TRBJ1-1	CASSSGRATEAFF	TGTGCCAGCAGCTCCGGGAGGGCCACTGAAGCTTTCTTT
TRBV11-2	TRBD2	18	NA	TRBJ2-4	CASSPTSGGPLAKNIQYF	TGTGCCAGCAGCCCGACTAGCGGGGGGCCGCTAGCCAAAAACATTCAGTACTTC
TRBV28	NA	13	once	TRBJ1-2	CASSSHLPGALTF	TGTGCCAGCAGTTCGCACCTGCCAGGGGCGCTTACCTTC
TRBV28	NA	15	NA	TRBJ1-6	CASSVGTLINSPLHF	TGTGCCAGCAGTGTCGGGACACTGATAAATTCACCCCTCCACTTT
TRBV28	NA	14	NA	TRBJ1-2	CASTPLTQVYGYTF	TGTGCCAGTACCCCTTTGACACAAGTCTATGGCTACACCTTC
TRBV15	TRBD1	15	few	TRBJ1-5	CATSREGQGNQPQHF	TGTGCCACCAGCAGGGAAGGACAGGGCAACCAGCCCCAGCATTTT
TRBV23-1	NA	15	few	TRBJ2-4	CASSQSAPSTSCQYF	TGCGCCAGCAGTCAATCTGCCCCGTCGACTAGTTGTCAGTACTTC
TRBV3-1/TRBV3-2	NA	13	few	TRBJ2-2	CASSPDSTGELFF	TGTGCCAGCAGCCCTGACTCGACCGGGGAGCTGTTTTTT